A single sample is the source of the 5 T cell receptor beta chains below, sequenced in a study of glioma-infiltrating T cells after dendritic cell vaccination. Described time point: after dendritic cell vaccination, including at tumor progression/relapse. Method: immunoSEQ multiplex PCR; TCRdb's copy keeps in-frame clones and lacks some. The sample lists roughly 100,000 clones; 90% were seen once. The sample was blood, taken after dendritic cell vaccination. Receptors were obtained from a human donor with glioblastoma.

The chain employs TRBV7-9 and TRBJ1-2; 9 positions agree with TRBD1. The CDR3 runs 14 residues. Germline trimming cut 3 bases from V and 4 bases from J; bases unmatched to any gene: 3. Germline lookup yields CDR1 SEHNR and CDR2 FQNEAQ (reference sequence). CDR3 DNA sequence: TGTGCCAGCAGCTTCCTGACAGGGGGCTATGGCTACACCTTC. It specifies CASSFLTGGYGYTF.

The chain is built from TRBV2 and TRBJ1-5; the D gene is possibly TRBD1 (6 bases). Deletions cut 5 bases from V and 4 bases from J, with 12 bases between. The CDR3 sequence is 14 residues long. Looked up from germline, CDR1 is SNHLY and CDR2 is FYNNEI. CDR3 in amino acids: CASSLGGRNQPQHF. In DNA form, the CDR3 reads TGTGCCAGCAGTCTAGGGGGACGGAATCAGCCCCAGCATTTT.

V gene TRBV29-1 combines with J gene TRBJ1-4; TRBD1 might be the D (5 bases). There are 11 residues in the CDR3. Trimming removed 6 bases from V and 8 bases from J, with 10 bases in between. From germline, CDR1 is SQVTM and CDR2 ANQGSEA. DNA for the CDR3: TGCAGCGTGGACATAGACGAAAAACTGTTTTTT. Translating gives CSVDIDEKLFF.

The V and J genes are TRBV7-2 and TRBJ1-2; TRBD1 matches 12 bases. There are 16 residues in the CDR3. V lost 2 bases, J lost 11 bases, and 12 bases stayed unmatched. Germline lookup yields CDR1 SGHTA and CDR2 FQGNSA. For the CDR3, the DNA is TGTGCCAGCAGCTTAAGGGCATGGGACAGGGGGCTGAGATACACCTTC. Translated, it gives CASSLRAWDRGLRYTF.

CDR3 coding DNA: TGTGCCAGCACAGGGGGCAGGGGCTACACCTTC. It yields the protein CASTGGRGYTF. The V call is TRBV2, the J call TRBJ1-2; 8 positions match TRBD1. There are 11 residues in the CDR3. Germline values: CDR1 SNHLY, CDR2 FYNNEI. V lost 7 bases and J lost 8; bases outside the gene matches: 3. The entire variable domain, with the rest obtained from reference TRBV2 and TRBJ1-2, is as follows: EPEVTQTPSHQVTQMGQEVILRCVPISNHLYFYWYRQILGQKVEFLVSFYNNEISEKSEIFDDQFSVERPDGSNFTLKIRSTKLEDSAMYFCASTGGRGYTFGSGTRLTVV.